Shown below are 21 T cell receptor beta chains from a single sample sequenced in a study of immune heterogeneity within non-small cell lung tumors. Each sample used approximately 0.55 ug of genomic DNA from bulk tumor tissue. Several biopsies were spaced far apart within each primary tumor and obtained as surgery took place. These patients got curative surgery after being newly diagnosed with untreated non-small cell lung cancer. Multiplex PCR amplified TCR beta CDR3 with 32 V and 13 J primers. Each CDR3 protein gets one entry after TCRdb re-called the multiplex PCR reads with MiXCR. Of some 9,900 distinct CDR3 sequences in the sample, around 27% were seen once. Material for sequencing was lung tumor tissue. These receptor sequences come from a woman aged 45 to 65 with non-small cell lung cancer.

This clonotype is a singleton in its sample. A much larger clone is a single base away; this may be a read error. The chain links TRBV11-2 to TRBJ2-7; D remains ambiguous. The CDR3 contains 15 residues. Germline CDR1 SGHAT, CDR2 FQNNGV. In DNA form, the CDR3 reads TGTGCCAGCAGCCCTGGCGTTTTCTACTCCTGCGAGCAGTACTTC. Translated: CASSPGVFYSCEQYF.

Concerning this clonotype itself: A much larger clone lies one base from this, so it may be a read error. The CDR3 carries no conserved terminal phenylalanine or tryptophan, so it likely arises from a read error. The CDR3 sequence is CASSYTRDGYEQYL. The CDR3 nucleotides are TGTGCCAGCAGTTACACCAGGGACGGTTACGAGCAGTACCTC. The rearrangement links TRBV6-2 or TRBV6-3 to TRBJ2-7, with D perhaps assigned TRBD1 or TRBD2 (5 bases each). Per germline, CDR1 MNHEY and CDR2 SVGEGT. Trimming took off 2 bases at V and 4 bases at J, with 12 bases between the two ends. The CDR3 extends over 14 amino acids.

As concerns this clonotype: This may stem from a read error, because a much larger clone lies one nucleotide away. The genes are TRBV9 and TRBJ2-7; 10 bases are a match to TRBD1. The germline CDR1 and CDR2 sequences are SGDLS and YYNGEE. This CDR3 is built from 14 residues. V gave up 4 bases and J gave up 11 bases; unmatched junction bases: 12. CDR3 coding DNA: TGTGCCAGCAGCCCGACAGGGGGCCAAGGTTGGAAGTACTTC. Protein: CASSPTGGQGWKYF.

The genes are TRBV12-3 or TRBV12-4 and TRBJ2-3; a weak D match, TRBD2 (6 bases). CDR3 size: 18 residues. Trimming cost V 7 bases and J 2 bases, with 25 bases left between them. CDR3 residues: CASNFSPLSSGYTDTQYF. CDR3 DNA: TGTGCCAGCAATTTCTCGCCTCTAAGTAGCGGCTACACAGATACGCAGTATTTT.

Judged by abundance, this clonotype is medium-sized. This chain uses TRBV15 with TRBJ1-1; D might be TRBD1 (5 bases). The CDR3 has 14 residues. Germline CDR1 and CDR2: LNHNV and YYDKDF (reference sequence). Trimming took 1 base from V and 1 from J, leaving 7 bases between them. The CDR3 sequence is CATSRGQGNTEAFF. The CDR3, as DNA: TGTGCCACCAGCAGAGGTCAGGGGAACACTGAAGCTTTCTTT.

This clonotype was picked up many times. In DNA form, the CDR3 reads TGTGCCAGCAGCGCCCGACTAGCCGAGCAGTTCTTC. Amino acid sequence: CASSARLAEQFF. The chain combines TRBV13 with TRBJ2-1; 7 nucleotides align to TRBD2. CDR1 PRHDT and CDR2 FYEKMQ come from the germline V gene (reference sequence). The CDR3 has 12 amino acids. The trim removed 5 bases at V and 10 bases at J, leaving 5 bases unmatched.

This clonotype was detected ten times or more. The chain uses TRBV5-1 and TRBJ2-1; 9 nucleotides agree with TRBD2. The J segment lost 8 bases and the V segment lost 0 bases, leaving 9 bases of the junction unmatched. Per germline, CDR1 SGHRS and CDR2 YFSETQ. CDR3 length: 16 residues. CDR3 nucleotide sequence: TGCGCCAGCAGCTTGGGCGTGGCGGGAGGGCCATATGAGCAGTTCTTC. Translated, it gives CASSLGVAGGPYEQFF.

This chain connects TRBV28 to TRBJ1-4, with D unresolved. From germline, CDR1 is MDHEN and CDR2 SYDVKM. The V end was cut by 6 bases, the J end by 5 bases, with 7 bases between. The CDR3 loop spans 12 amino acids. CDR3 region: CASRVRNEKLFF. The DNA of the CDR3 is TGTGCCAGCAGGGTTAGGAATGAAAAACTGTTTTTT. The whole variable domain, remainder taken from reference TRBV28 and TRBJ1-4, is DVKVTQSSRYLVKRTGEKVFLECVQDMDHENMFWYRQDPGLGLRLIYFSYDVKMKEKGDIPEGYSVSREKKERFSLILESASTNQTSMYLCASRVRNEKLFFGSGTQLSVL.

The chain is built from TRBV7-3 and TRBJ2-3, with D perhaps matching TRBD2 (6 bases). Looked up from germline, CDR1 is SGHTA and CDR2 is FQGTGA. The V gene lost 4 bases and the J gene lost 0 bases, with 20 bases spanning the gap. The CDR3 contains 18 residues. CDR3 coding DNA: TGTGCCAGCAGCTCCCGGAGTGGGCTAGCGACTAGCACAGATACGCAGTATTTT. Protein product: CASSSRSGLATSTDTQYF. The full variable domain, with the rest looked up from reference TRBV7-3 and TRBJ2-3, is GAGVSQTPSNKVTEKGKYVELRCDPISGHTALYWYRQSLGQGPEFLIYFQGTGAADDSGLPNDRFFAVRPEGSVSTLKIQRTERGDSAVYLCASSSRSGLATSTDTQYFGPGTRLTVL.

Within the sample, this clonotype is medium-sized (0.01 to 0.1%). This rearrangement joins TRBV28 to TRBJ2-7; 12 nucleotides match TRBD2. The ends lost 8 bases at V and 2 bases at J; junction bases unmatched: 7. The CDR3 is 15 amino acids. CDR1 and CDR2 from the germline V gene are MDHEN and SYDVKM. CDR3 bases: TGTGCCAGCTCTCCTGGACTAGCGGGAACCTACGAGCAGTACTTC. It specifies CASSPGLAGTYEQYF.

This clonotype occurred many times. This chain joins TRBV11-2 and TRBJ2-1; no definite D call. The CDR3 extends over 15 amino acids. Germline V lookup: CDR1 SGHAT, CDR2 FQNNGV. Between the trimmed V and J ends, which lost 0 bases and 6 bases, there was a span of 12 bases. The CDR3 loop is CASSLDFLDGNEQFF. In DNA form, the CDR3 reads TGTGCCAGCAGCTTAGACTTCCTAGATGGCAATGAGCAGTTCTTC.

This clonotype was detected ten times or more. This chain joins TRBV6-1 and TRBJ2-7; a possible D gene is TRBD2 (5 bases). The CDR3 has 15 amino acids. The germline V gene has CDR1 MNHNS and CDR2 SASEGT. Trimming cost V 5 bases and J 1 base, with 15 bases left between them. The CDR3 region has the DNA TGTGCCAGCAGTCCCGGACCCGGGAAATCCTACGAGCAGTACTTC. Translation: CASSPGPGKSYEQYF.

As to this clonotype: A read error may be the cause here, since a much bigger clone is one base away. V gene TRBV5-8 combines with J gene TRBJ1-5, with unresolved D. The CDR3 is 11 amino acids. Germline CDR1 and CDR2: SGHTS and YDEGEE. For the CDR3, the DNA is TGTGCCATCAGCTTGGGTCAGCCCCAGCATTTT. Amino acid sequence: CAISLGQPQHF.

This clonotype is medium-sized in the sample. V gene TRBV4-1 combines with J gene TRBJ1-2; unclear D gene. V was trimmed by 0 bases and J by 4 bases, leaving 9 bases between them. Per germline, CDR1 MGHRA and CDR2 YSYEKL. This CDR3 region has 14 residues. CDR3 loop: CASSQDNWGYGYTF. Written as DNA, the CDR3 is TGCGCCAGCAGCCAAGACAACTGGGGCTATGGCTACACCTTC.

Relative to its sample, this clonotype is medium-sized. The rearrangement uses TRBV7-9 and TRBJ2-7; 9 bases are a match to TRBD2. CDR1 and CDR2 from the germline V gene are SEHNR and FQNEAQ (reference sequence). This CDR3 has 15 residues. V dropped 4 bases and J dropped 0; count of bases not matched to a gene: 4. In DNA, the CDR3 is TGTGCCAGCAGCTCCCAGCGGGGGGACTCCTACGAGCAGTACTTC. This translates into CASSSQRGDSYEQYF.

This clonotype has just a few counts. This chain links TRBV4-1 with TRBJ2-5; D is perhaps TRBD1 or TRBD2 (5 bases each). V shed 2 bases and J shed 1 base, with 8 bases lying between them. Germline loops: CDR1 MGHRA, CDR2 YSYEKL. CDR3 length: 14 amino acids. The CDR3 DNA reads TGCGCCAGCAGCCAAACGGGGCTCCAAGAGACCCAGTACTTC. It specifies CASSQTGLQETQYF.

This clonotype was counted at least ten times. This chain joins TRBV18 and TRBJ1-2; 9 bases match TRBD1. The V segment lost 3 bases and the J segment 3 bases; nucleotides outside the gene matches: 2. CDR3 size: 14 residues. Germline V gives CDR1 KGHSH, CDR2 LQKENI. The CDR3 loop reads CASSPRTGDYGYTF. For the CDR3, the DNA is TGTGCCAGCTCACCCCGGACAGGGGACTATGGCTACACCTTC.

This clonotype was observed a handful of times. A much larger clone differs from this one at a single base, so this may be a read error. The V and J genes are TRBV3-1 and TRBJ1-1; D perhaps matches TRBD1 (6 bases). CDR1 is LGHDT and CDR2 is YNNKEL in the germline V gene (reference sequence). The germline V and J ends were trimmed by 6 bases and 6 bases, with 11 bases remaining between them. CDR3 length: 12 residues. The CDR3 DNA reads as TGTGCCAGCAGGGGGGGGGGGCCTGAAGCTTTCTTT. Residues: CASRGGGPEAFF.

The rearrangement links TRBV19 to TRBJ1-6, with D hard to call. Between the trimmed V and J ends, which lost 8 bases and 10 bases, there was a span of 9 bases. Germline V gene data show CDR1 as LNHDA and CDR2 as SQIVND (reference sequence). The CDR3 length is 11 residues. The CDR3, as DNA: TGTGCCAGTGGCCACTGGTCACCCCTCCACTTT. This sequence encodes CASGHWSPLHF.

This clonotype is labeled medium-sized. This chain joins TRBV3-1 and TRBJ2-7; D is ambiguous. V lost 0 bases and J 2 bases, leaving 14 bases between the germline ends. The CDR3 extends over 16 amino acids. The V gene's germline CDR1 is LGHDT and CDR2 YNNKEL (reference sequence). The CDR3 DNA reads as TGTGCCAGCAGCCAAGATAGTGAGACTGCCCCCTACGAGCAGTACTTC. The encoded protein is CASSQDSETAPYEQYF.

This clonotype has more than one count but fewer than ten. One base away lies a much larger clone, so this may be a sequencing read error. The chain combines TRBV18 with TRBJ2-7; D not certain. Germline V gives CDR1 KGHSH, CDR2 LQKENI. The CDR3 spans 14 residues. The CDR3 is CSSSFPYEPYEQYF. The CDR3 region has the DNA TGTTCCAGCTCATTCCCATACGAACCCTACGAGCAGTACTTC. The variable domain in full, completed from reference TRBV18 and TRBJ2-7, reads NAGVMQNPRHLVRRRGQEARLRCSPMKGHSHVYWYRQLPEEGLKFMVYLQKENIIDESGMPKERFSAEFPKEGPSILRIQQVVRGDSAAYFCSSSFPYEPYEQYFGPGTRLTVT.